This T cell receptor (beta chain) was documented in a study of blood T cell repertoires in COVID-19. Study details: Sites across the United States, Italy and Spain contributed samples from acute and convalescent COVID-19.

The junction had 13 bases not matched to a gene; V was cut back by 9 bases and J by 3 bases. CDR1 is MDHEN, CDR2 SYDVKM, per germline. This CDR3 has 16 amino acids. The Seattle patients, enrolled during active infection, were followed longitudinally. Per the original data handling: Amplifying reference gene primers gave estimates of nucleated cell counts. Assay: immunoSEQ multiplex PCR; the TCRdb copy retains only in-frame clones and omits some. V and J calls and clone size are copied from that table; D and trimming were computed from the DNA. The sample carries around 300,000 clones, roughly nine tenths recorded once.

Sequencing used peripheral blood. The sequence was obtained from a woman aged 25 to 39 with COVID-19, enrolled during active disease. J is TRBJ2-7 and V is TRBV28; 11 nucleotides line up with TRBD1. The CDR3 nucleotides read TGTGCCAGTTCTCCCTCCGGGACAGGGGGGGGCTACGAGCAGTACTTC. It translates to CASSPSGTGGGYEQYF.